This is a list of T cell receptor beta chains from one sample in a study of blood T cell repertoires in COVID-19. TCRdb's copy holds only in-frame clones and misses some; the assay was immunoSEQ multiplex PCR. The sample records roughly 110,000 clones, under 90% being singletons. Source material: peripheral blood. These receptors originate from a woman between 55 and 75 years old with acute or convalescent COVID-19. CDR3s include the opening cysteine and the closing phenylalanine or tryptophan. D genes are given only for firm matches. Some rows mark clone size as missing; the rest say once, few, many or name a class of expanded clone.

D gene | J gene | clone size | V gene | CDR3 DNA | CDR3 protein
. | TRBJ1-4 | . | TRBV28 | TGTGCCAGCACTAGGGGGAGGGAATCTCTGTTTTTT | CASTRGRESLFF
TRBD2 | TRBJ2-1 | once | TRBV14 | TGTGCCAGCAGCCCCCTCGGGCGCGGGGGGGCCTATGAGCAGTTCTTC | CASSPLGRGGAYEQFF
TRBD1 | TRBJ2-3 | . | TRBV4-1 | TGCGCCACCGGGACAGGCCACACAGATACGCAGTATTTT | CATGTGHTDTQYF
TRBD2 | TRBJ2-3 | once | TRBV28 | TGTGCCAGCAGTTTTGGGGGGCTAGCGGGACAAGATACGCAGTATTTT | CASSFGGLAGQDTQYF
TRBD2 | TRBJ2-3 | . | TRBV18 | TGTGCCAGCTCACCGATGACTAGCGGGGGAATGGATACGCAGTATTTT | CASSPMTSGGMDTQYF
TRBD1 | TRBJ2-7 | . | TRBV19 | TGTGCCAGTAGCCTGGACAGGGCGACACCCTACGAGCAGTACTTC | CASSLDRATPYEQYF
. | TRBJ2-2 | . | TRBV6-5 | TGTGCCAGCAGTTATCGCCTAAGTACGAACACCGGGGAGCTGTTTTTT | CASSYRLSTNTGELFF
TRBD2 | TRBJ2-1 | . | TRBV5-1 | TGCGCCAGCAGCCCCGGGACTAGCGGGATCGGAGAGCAGTTCTTC | CASSPGTSGIGEQFF
TRBD2 | TRBJ2-1 | . | TRBV5-1 | TGCGCCAGCAGCTCCGAAGCGGGGGTCTACAATGAGCAGTTCTTC | CASSSEAGVYNEQFF
. | TRBJ2-7 | . | TRBV20-1 | TGCAGTGCTAGTAAGTGGTCCAGGGACTACGAGCAGTACTTC | CSASKWSRDYEQYF